Below, 23 T cell receptor beta chains from the same sample are listed, as sequenced in a study of T cell responses to AZD1222 COVID-19 vaccine. Produced via immunoSEQ multiplex PCR; TCRdb's table is partial and in-frame only. The sample contains around 130,000 clones, about 91% of which appear only once. The material was peripheral blood, obtained 28 days after the second AZD1222 dose. All receptors come from an adult who received the AZD1222 COVID-19 vaccine.

This clone was seen a few times. This chain joins TRBV5-4 and TRBJ1-1, with D hard to call. Per germline, CDR1 SGHNT and CDR2 YYREEE (reference sequence). V was pared by 0 bases and J by 4 bases, with 10 bases between. This CDR3 contains 14 residues. CDR3 protein: CASSLAPGSTEAFF. The CDR3 DNA reads as TGTGCCAGCAGCTTGGCCCCGGGTAGCACTGAAGCTTTCTTT.

The chain combines TRBV18 with TRBJ1-1; D is uncertain. V gave up 5 bases and J gave up 3 bases, with 13 bases separating them. Germline-derived CDR1 and CDR2 are KGHSH and LQKENI. The CDR3 has 14 residues. CDR3 DNA sequence: TGTGCCAGCTCATTAATTCATGGGGACACTGAAGCTTTCTTT. It is translated as CASSLIHGDTEAFF.

The V call is TRBV2, the J call TRBJ1-4; no reliable D call. In germline, CDR1 is SNHLY, CDR2 FYNNEI. The CDR3 has 14 amino acids. The V end lost 4 bases, the J end lost 6 bases, and 12 bases lay between the germline ends. The CDR3 is CASSARTVDEKLFF. For the CDR3, the DNA is TGTGCCAGCAGTGCTCGGACTGTTGATGAAAAACTGTTTTTT.

This sequence joins TRBV7-6 and TRBJ1-3, with 7 bases aligning to TRBD1. The length of the CDR3 is 15 residues. Per the germline V gene, CDR1 is SGHVS and CDR2 is FNYEAQ. Trimming removed 1 base from V and 4 bases from J; junction bases left unmatched: 4. The CDR3 DNA is TGTGCCAGCAGCTTAGGAGGACAGGTGGGAAACACCATATATTTT. Translation gives CASSLGGQVGNTIYF.

The V call is TRBV6-6, the J call TRBJ2-1, with 9 nucleotides matching TRBD1. V lost 11 bases to trimming and J lost 9 bases; unmatched junction nucleotides: 8. This CDR3 has 12 residues. Germline loops: CDR1 MNHNY, CDR2 SVGAGI (reference sequence). In nucleotides, the CDR3 is TGTGCCCACGGGACAGGGACGGTTGAGCAGTTCTTC. Protein sequence: CAHGTGTVEQFF.

The J gene is TRBJ1-2, the V gene TRBV29-1, with D possibly being TRBD1 (6 bases). Germline CDR1 reads SQVTM; CDR2 reads ANQGSEA. The CDR3 covers 16 residues. V lost 3 bases, J lost 7 bases, and 24 bases lay in between. CDR3 amino acids: CSVDEVGGLKLFGYTF. The CDR3 DNA sequence: TGCAGCGTTGATGAAGTGGGGGGGCTAAAGCTTTTTGGCTACACCTTC.

V and J are TRBV19 and TRBJ2-5, with TRBD1 as a possible D gene (6 bases). V lost 3 bases and J lost 0, with 11 bases in between. The germline V gene has CDR1 LNHDA and CDR2 SQIVND (reference sequence). The CDR3 runs to 15 residues. The CDR3 is CASSMQGHNQETQYF. The DNA for the CDR3 is TGTGCCAGTAGTATGCAGGGGCATAACCAAGAGACCCAGTACTTC.

The gene calls are TRBV14 and TRBJ1-4; unclear D gene. The CDR3 runs to 15 residues. Trimming shortened V by 4 bases and J by 3 bases, and 12 bases separated the two germline ends. Germline V CDR1 and CDR2: SGHDN, FVKESK. CDR3 nucleotides: TGTGCCAGCAGCCCGCGATGGCCCCCTAATGAAAAACTGTTTTTT. Translating it yields CASSPRWPPNEKLFF.

The chain employs TRBV19 and TRBJ1-5; possible D gene TRBD1, 6 bases. V shed 8 bases and J shed 0 bases, with 11 bases lying between them. CDR3 length equals 14 residues. Germline loops: CDR1 LNHDA, CDR2 SQIVND (reference sequence). CDR3 bases: TGTGCCAGTGTTCAAGGGGGTAGCAATCAGCCCCAGCATTTT. Translated: CASVQGGSNQPQHF.

This sequence joins TRBV19 and TRBJ2-4; possibly TRBD1 or TRBD2 for D (6 bases each). The CDR3 has 16 amino acids. Trimming cost V 5 bases and J 6 bases, with 20 bases left between them. Germline CDR1 and CDR2: LNHDA and SQIVND (reference sequence). In nucleotides, the CDR3 is TGTGCCAGTAGTTTGGGGGGCTCACCGCCCTCAAACATTCAGTACTTC. This sequence encodes CASSLGGSPPSNIQYF. Full variable domain (remainder filled in from reference TRBV19 and TRBJ2-4): DGGITQSPKYLFRKEGQNVTLSCEQNLNHDAMYWYRQDPGQGLRLIYYSQIVNDFQKGDIAEGYSVSREKKESFPLTVTSAQKNPTAFYLCASSLGGSPPSNIQYFGAGTRLSVL.

CDR3 residues: CAIQDRVDQPQHF. The DNA of the CDR3 is TGTGCCATTCAAGACAGGGTGGATCAGCCCCAGCATTTT. The chain uses TRBV10-3 and TRBJ1-5; the match to TRBD1 covers 7 bases. CDR1 is ENHRY, CDR2 SYGVKD, per germline. V trimming: 9 bases; J trimming: 5 bases; junction bases outside the gene matches: 7. The CDR3 totals 13 residues.

The chain couples TRBV6-6 to TRBJ1-4; TRBD1 is a possible D gene (6 bases). Per germline, CDR1 MNHNY and CDR2 SVGAGI (reference sequence). The CDR3 loop spans 16 amino acids. Trimming took off 7 bases at V and 0 bases at J, with 15 bases between the two ends. The CDR3 bases are TGTGCCAGCAAGCACAGGGAGCTAGCAACTAATGAAAAACTGTTTTTT. It codes for CASKHRELATNEKLFF.

V is TRBV28 and J is TRBJ2-1, with D perhaps matching TRBD2 (5 bases). V was clipped by 2 bases and J by 10 bases, with 6 bases between them. The germline V gene has CDR1 MDHEN and CDR2 SYDVKM. This CDR3 has 11 amino acids. This CDR3 is CASSLEGEQFF. CDR3 coding DNA: TGTGCCAGCAGTTTAGAGGGCGAGCAGTTCTTC.

The V and J genes are TRBV27 and TRBJ1-5; TRBD1 matches 7 bases. V lost 5 bases to trimming and J lost 0 bases; unmatched junction nucleotides: 16. This CDR3 contains 19 residues. The germline V gene encodes CDR1 MNHEY and CDR2 SMNVEV (reference sequence). Here the CDR3 reads CASSLMTGWLGYSNQPQHF. CDR3 in DNA: TGTGCCAGCAGTCTCATGACAGGGTGGTTAGGGTATAGCAATCAGCCCCAGCATTTT.

The chain combines TRBV19 with TRBJ1-2; 7 bases are shared with TRBD1. The CDR3 length is 14 residues. Germline V CDR1 and CDR2: LNHDA, SQIVND (reference sequence). The V segment lost 5 bases and the J segment 8 bases; nucleotides outside the gene matches: 11. The CDR3 reads CASSYRGRLGGYTF. In nucleotides, the CDR3 is TGTGCCAGTAGTTACAGGGGCCGCCTGGGAGGCTACACCTTC.

The chain employs TRBV18 and TRBJ1-3; the D gene is possibly TRBD1 (5 bases). Per germline, CDR1 KGHSH and CDR2 LQKENI. This CDR3 contains 16 residues. V lost 0 bases and J 2 bases, leaving 11 bases between the germline ends. The CDR3 DNA sequence: TGTGCCAGCTCACCACCGGACGGAGGGGCTGGAAACACCATATATTTT. It translates to CASSPPDGGAGNTIYF.

J is TRBJ2-2 and V is TRBV5-6, with D hard to call. Per germline, CDR1 SGHDT and CDR2 YYEEEE. The CDR3 has 16 amino acids. V was clipped by 2 bases and J by 1 base, with 12 bases between them. In DNA form, the CDR3 reads TGTGCCAGCAGCTTAAAGAAGAGTAAGAACACCGGGGAGCTGTTTTTT. Its protein product is CASSLKKSKNTGELFF.

The CDR3 loop is CASSLRQGTYDQPQHF. In DNA form, the CDR3 reads TGTGCCAGCAGCCTCCGACAGGGGACCTACGATCAGCCCCAGCATTTT. This sequence joins TRBV7-8 and TRBJ1-5; 8 bases map to TRBD1. Germline V CDR1 and CDR2: SGHVS, FQNEAQ. CDR3 length: 16 amino acids. After removal of 5 bases from V and 5 bases from J, the junction contained 11 bases not matched to a gene.

The genes are TRBV24-1 and TRBJ2-1; 8 nucleotides line up with TRBD1. The CDR3 has 17 amino acids. Germline V CDR1 and CDR2: KGHDR, SFDVKD. The J segment lost 4 bases and the V segment lost 0 bases, leaving 7 bases of the junction unmatched. The chain's CDR3 is CATSDLQAGGSYNEQFF. Here the CDR3 DNA reads TGTGCCACCAGTGATTTGCAGGCAGGGGGCAGTTACAATGAGCAGTTCTTC.

The rearrangement joins TRBV12-3 or TRBV12-4 to TRBJ1-1, with a tentative D call TRBD1 (6 bases). The V end was cut by 5 bases, the J end by 2 bases, with 9 bases between. The CDR3 contains 13 residues. This chain's CDR3 is CASSLTGNTEAFF. The CDR3 region has the DNA TGTGCCAGCAGTCTGACAGGCAACACTGAAGCTTTCTTT.

This clone was counted only a few times. The chain joins TRBV10-3 to TRBJ1-5, with unresolved D. The V end lost 7 bases, the J end lost 4 bases, and 11 bases lay between the germline ends. Germline lookup yields CDR1 ENHRY and CDR2 SYGVKD. CDR3 size: 13 residues. The CDR3 DNA reads TGTGCCATCACGGCAGATTTGAATCAGCCCCAGCATTTT. Protein: CAITADLNQPQHF.

The CDR3 coding sequence is TGTGCCAGCAGCCGTCGACTGGGAGTGGTTGCTGAAGCTTTCTTT. Translated, it gives CASSRRLGVVAEAFF. The chain joins TRBV11-2 to TRBJ1-1; D is uncertain. The CDR3 runs 15 residues. With 5 bases removed from V and 6 bases from J, the gap between germline ends came to 19 bases. Germline-derived CDR1 and CDR2 are SGHAT and FQNNGV.

The CDR3 nucleotides are TGTGCCAGCAGCTTCGGCAGGGGGCCACAAGAGACCCAGTACTTC. This translates into CASSFGRGPQETQYF. The chain carries TRBV5-8 and TRBJ2-5, with TRBD1 identical over 8 bases. Germline CDR1 is SGHTS and CDR2 is YDEGEE. The CDR3 length is 15 residues. V shed 2 bases and J 2 bases; nucleotides not matched to a gene: 5.